The 14 T cell receptor beta chains below all came from one sample that was sequenced in a study of beta chain features in type 1 diabetes. The whole isolated RNA underwent reverse transcription, so sequencing captured expressed TCRB transcripts. Profiled with immunoSEQ multiplex PCR; TCRdb holds only in-frame clones, not every one. The sample holds approximately 380,000 clones, roughly 16% seen once. The sample taken for sequencing was naive CD4+ T cells from blood. Receptor source: a woman aged 18-30 years in good health.

This chain connects TRBV4-2 to TRBJ2-1; 8 bases line up with TRBD1. Germline CDR1 reads LGHNA; CDR2 reads YNFKEQ. The junction had 18 bases not matched to a gene; V was cut back by 4 bases and J by 4 bases. The CDR3 runs to 19 residues. The CDR3 loop reads CASSREPGQAARVYNEQFF. In nucleotides, the CDR3 is TGTGCCAGCAGCCGCGAACCGGGACAGGCGGCAAGGGTTTACAATGAGCAGTTCTTC.

This clone has a handful of counts. The V and J genes are TRBV29-1 and TRBJ1-5; D uncertain. Germline V gene sequence: CDR1 SQVTM, CDR2 ANQGSEA. V was trimmed by 4 bases and J by 3 bases, leaving 7 bases between them. There are 12 residues in the CDR3. The CDR3: CSVGEYNQPQHF. The CDR3 DNA sequence: TGCAGCGTTGGAGAATACAATCAGCCCCAGCATTTT.

This chain uses TRBV30 with TRBJ2-5; TRBD1 might be the D (6 bases). The CDR3 totals 12 residues. V shed 4 bases and J shed 2 bases, with 8 bases lying between them. CDR1 and CDR2 from the germline V gene are GTSNPN and SVGIG (reference sequence). The CDR3 DNA follows: TGTGCCTGGACCGGACAGCAAGAGACCCAGTACTTC. It encodes CAWTGQQETQYF.

The chain couples TRBV29-1 to TRBJ1-3; D remains unclear. The V and J ends lost 0 bases and 3 bases respectively, with 9 bases between them. The germline V gene encodes CDR1 SQVTM and CDR2 ANQGSEA. The CDR3 is made up of 14 amino acids. This CDR3 reads CSVEDRGIGNTIYF. The CDR3 DNA sequence: TGCAGCGTTGAAGATCGGGGTATTGGAAACACCATATATTTT.

The chain links TRBV18 to TRBJ2-5; maybe TRBD1 (6 bases). Trimming cost V 1 base and J 1 base, with 7 bases left between them. Germline CDR1 reads KGHSH; CDR2 reads LQKENI. This CDR3 has 14 residues. The CDR3 DNA sequence: TGTGCCAGCTCACCACAGGACAGCCAAGAGACCCAGTACTTC. Residues: CASSPQDSQETQYF.

The rearrangement joins TRBV7-9 to TRBJ2-6; possible D gene TRBD1, 6 bases. The CDR3 extends over 16 amino acids. Germline CDR1 reads SEHNR; CDR2 reads FQNEAQ (reference sequence). V lost 5 bases and J lost 0, with 11 bases in between. CDR3 sequence (DNA): TGTGCCAGCAGCCGGGACACCTCCTCTGGGGCCAACGTCCTGACTTTC. Its translation is CASSRDTSSGANVLTF.

This clone has a handful of counts. This chain connects TRBV19 to TRBJ2-2; 10 positions agree with TRBD1. J was trimmed by 1 base and V by 3 bases; bases with no gene match: 2. Germline V gene lookup returns CDR1 LNHDA and CDR2 SQIVND (reference sequence). The CDR3 contains 16 residues. In DNA, the CDR3 is TGTGCCAGTAGTATGGGGGACAGGGGGAACACCGGGGAGCTGTTTTTT. Translating it yields CASSMGDRGNTGELFF.

V and J are TRBV27 and TRBJ2-7; possible D gene TRBD2, 5 bases. Germline lookup yields CDR1 MNHEY and CDR2 SMNVEV (reference sequence). Trimming stripped 4 bases from V and 3 bases from J, with 7 bases between. This CDR3 comprises 12 residues. CDR3 loop: CASSSAGYEQYF. As DNA, the CDR3 is TGTGCCAGCAGTTCCGCGGGCTACGAGCAGTACTTC.

This clone was counted between two and nine times. This sequence joins TRBV5-4 and TRBJ1-2; TRBD1 agrees at 7 bases. V dropped 4 bases and J dropped 4; count of bases not matched to a gene: 7. This CDR3 is built from 14 residues. Germline V gives CDR1 SGHNT, CDR2 YYREEE (reference sequence). DNA for the CDR3: TGTGCCAGCAGCGGCGGACAGGAGATCTATGGCTACACCTTC. Its protein is CASSGGQEIYGYTF.

The V gene is TRBV4-2, the J gene TRBJ2-1; 7 bases match TRBD2. CDR1 is LGHNA, CDR2 YNFKEQ, per germline. This CDR3 region has 19 residues. The junction had 12 bases not matched to a gene; V was cut back by 0 bases and J by 1 base. In DNA form, the CDR3 reads TGTGCCAGCAGCCAAGAATTGCCGGGAGGTCTCCCTTCCTACAATGAGCAGTTCTTC. Translated: CASSQELPGGLPSYNEQFF.

This chain uses TRBV6-5 with TRBJ1-1; unclear D gene. V was clipped by 0 bases and J by 5 bases, with 10 bases between them. The CDR3 spans 14 residues. Germline-derived CDR1 and CDR2 are MNHEY and SVGAGI. CDR3 in amino acids: CASSYSRGKTEAFF. The DNA of the CDR3 is TGTGCCAGCAGTTACTCGAGAGGGAAGACTGAAGCTTTCTTT.

This clone has just a few counts. At the DNA level, this CDR3 is encoded by other sequences in the same sample as well. This chain joins TRBV18 and TRBJ2-7; perhaps TRBD1 as D (5 bases). The V end was cut by 2 bases, the J end by 1 base, with 6 bases between. Germline assignment: CDR1 KGHSH and CDR2 LQKENI. The CDR3 sequence is 13 residues long. The CDR3 DNA follows: TGTGCCAGCTCACCAGGGGCATCCTACGAGCAGTACTTC. Residues: CASSPGASYEQYF.

The V and J genes are TRBV6-5 and TRBJ2-3, with D possibly TRBD2 on 6 matching bases. The length of the CDR3 is 14 residues. V was cut by 5 bases and J by 4 bases, with 13 bases left in between. Germline-derived CDR1 and CDR2 are MNHEY and SVGAGI. For the CDR3, the DNA is TGTGCCAGCAGTGGGAGGTGGGGCGCAGATACGCAGTATTTT. Its translation: CASSGRWGADTQYF.

This clone was counted between two and nine times. J is TRBJ1-1 and V is TRBV7-9; 7 nucleotides agree with TRBD1. CDR1 SEHNR and CDR2 FQNEAQ come from the germline V gene (reference sequence). V shed 6 bases, J shed 0 bases, and the junction held 10 bases outside the gene matches. The CDR3 contains 16 residues. This CDR3 is CASSAQGLLMNTEAFF. The CDR3 DNA reads TGTGCCAGCAGTGCACAGGGGCTCCTCATGAACACTGAAGCTTTCTTT.